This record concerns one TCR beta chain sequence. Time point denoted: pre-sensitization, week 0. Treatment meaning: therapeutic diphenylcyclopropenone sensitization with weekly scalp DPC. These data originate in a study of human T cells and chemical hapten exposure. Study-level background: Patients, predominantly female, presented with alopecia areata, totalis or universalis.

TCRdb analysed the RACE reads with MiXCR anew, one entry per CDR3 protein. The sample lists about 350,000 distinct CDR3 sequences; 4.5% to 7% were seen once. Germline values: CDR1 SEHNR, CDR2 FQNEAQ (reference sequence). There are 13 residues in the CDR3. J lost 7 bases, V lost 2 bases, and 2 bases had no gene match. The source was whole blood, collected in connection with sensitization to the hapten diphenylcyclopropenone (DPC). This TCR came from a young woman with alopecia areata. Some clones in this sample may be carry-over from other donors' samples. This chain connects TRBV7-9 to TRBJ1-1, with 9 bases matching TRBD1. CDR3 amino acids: CASSLRDRDEAFF. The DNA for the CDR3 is TGTGCCAGCAGCTTAAGGGACAGGGATGAAGCTTTCTTT.